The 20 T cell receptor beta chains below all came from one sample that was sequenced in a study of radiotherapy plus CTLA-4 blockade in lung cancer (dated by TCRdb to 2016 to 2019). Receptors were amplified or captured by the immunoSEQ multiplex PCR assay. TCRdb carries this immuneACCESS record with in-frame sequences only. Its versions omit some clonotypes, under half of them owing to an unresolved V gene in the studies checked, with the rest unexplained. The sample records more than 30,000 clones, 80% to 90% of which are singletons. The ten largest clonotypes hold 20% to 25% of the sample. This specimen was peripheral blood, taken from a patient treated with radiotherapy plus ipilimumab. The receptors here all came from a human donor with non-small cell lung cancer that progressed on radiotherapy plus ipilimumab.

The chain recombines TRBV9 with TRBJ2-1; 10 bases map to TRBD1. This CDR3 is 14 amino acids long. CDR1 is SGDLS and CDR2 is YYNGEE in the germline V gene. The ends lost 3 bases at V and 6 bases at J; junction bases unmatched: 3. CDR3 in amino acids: CASSGTGGGNEQFF. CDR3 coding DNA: TGTGCCAGCAGCGGGACAGGGGGAGGCAATGAGCAGTTCTTC.

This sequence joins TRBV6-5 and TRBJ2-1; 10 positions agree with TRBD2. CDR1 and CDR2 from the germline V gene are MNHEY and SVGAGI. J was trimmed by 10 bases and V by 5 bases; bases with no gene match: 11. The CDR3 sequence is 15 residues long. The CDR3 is CASSPRSAGGLEQFF. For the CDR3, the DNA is TGTGCCAGCAGTCCTAGATCAGCGGGGGGGCTGGAGCAGTTCTTC.

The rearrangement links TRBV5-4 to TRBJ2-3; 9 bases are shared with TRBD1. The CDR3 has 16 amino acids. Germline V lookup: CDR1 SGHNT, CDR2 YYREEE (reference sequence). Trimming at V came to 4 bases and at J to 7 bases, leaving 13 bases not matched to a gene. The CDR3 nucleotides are TGTGCCAGCAGCACCCGTAGACAGGGGGGACCTTATACGCAGTATTTT. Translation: CASSTRRQGGPYTQYF.

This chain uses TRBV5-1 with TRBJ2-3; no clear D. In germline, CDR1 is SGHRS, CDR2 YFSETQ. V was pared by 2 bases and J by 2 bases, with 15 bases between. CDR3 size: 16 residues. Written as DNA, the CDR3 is TGCGCCAGCAGCTTTGGGTACAGCACCTTCACAGATACGCAGTATTTT. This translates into CASSFGYSTFTDTQYF.

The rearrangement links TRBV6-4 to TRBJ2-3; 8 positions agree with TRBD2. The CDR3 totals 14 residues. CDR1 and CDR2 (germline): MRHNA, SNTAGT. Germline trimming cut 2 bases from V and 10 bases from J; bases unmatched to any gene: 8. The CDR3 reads CASSDGARGGSQYF. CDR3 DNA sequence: TGTGCCAGCAGTGACGGGGCGCGCGGGGGGTCGCAGTATTTT.

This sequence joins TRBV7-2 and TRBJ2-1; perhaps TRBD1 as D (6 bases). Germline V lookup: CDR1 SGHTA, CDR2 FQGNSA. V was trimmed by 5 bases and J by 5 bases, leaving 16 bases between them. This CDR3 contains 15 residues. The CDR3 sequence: CASSLQTGGNNEQFF. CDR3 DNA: TGTGCCAGCAGCCTCCAGACAGGTGGGAACAATGAGCAGTTCTTC. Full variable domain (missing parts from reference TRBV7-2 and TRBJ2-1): GAGVSQSPSNKVTEKGKDVELRCDPISGHTALYWYRQSLGQGLEFLIYFQGNSAPDKSGLPSDRFSAERTGGSVSTLTIQRTQQEDSAVYLCASSLQTGGNNEQFFGPGTRLTVL.

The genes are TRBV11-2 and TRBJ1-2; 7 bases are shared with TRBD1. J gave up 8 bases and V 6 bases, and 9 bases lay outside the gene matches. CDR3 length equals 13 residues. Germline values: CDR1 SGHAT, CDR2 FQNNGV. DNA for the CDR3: TGTGCCAGCAGGCAACAGGGGCCGGGAGGCTACACCTTC. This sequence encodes CASRQQGPGGYTF.

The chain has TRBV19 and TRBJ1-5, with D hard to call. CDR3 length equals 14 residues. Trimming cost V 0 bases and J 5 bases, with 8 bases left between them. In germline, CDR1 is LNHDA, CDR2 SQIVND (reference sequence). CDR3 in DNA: TGTGCCAGTAGTATAGATCGCAGGTATCAGCCCCAGCATTTT. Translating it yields CASSIDRRYQPQHF.

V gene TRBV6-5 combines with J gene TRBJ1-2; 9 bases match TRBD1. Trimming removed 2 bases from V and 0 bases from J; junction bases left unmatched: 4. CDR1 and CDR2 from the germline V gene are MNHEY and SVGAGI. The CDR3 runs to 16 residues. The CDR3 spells CASSYLGQGTNYGYTF. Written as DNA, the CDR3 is TGTGCCAGCAGTTACCTCGGACAGGGGACTAACTATGGCTACACCTTC.

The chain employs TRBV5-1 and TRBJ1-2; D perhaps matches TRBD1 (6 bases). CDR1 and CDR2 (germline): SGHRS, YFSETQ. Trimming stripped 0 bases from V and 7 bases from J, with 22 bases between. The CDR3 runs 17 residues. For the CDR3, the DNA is TGCGCCAGCAGCTTGGGCAGGGGCTGGTGGATATGGGGTGGCTACACCTTC. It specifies CASSLGRGWWIWGGYTF.

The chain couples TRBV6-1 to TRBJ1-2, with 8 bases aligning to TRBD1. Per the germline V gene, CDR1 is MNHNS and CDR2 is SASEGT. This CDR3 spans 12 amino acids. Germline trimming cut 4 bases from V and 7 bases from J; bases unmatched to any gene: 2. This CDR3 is CASSVTGVGYTF. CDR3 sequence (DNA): TGTGCCAGCAGTGTGACAGGGGTTGGCTACACCTTC.

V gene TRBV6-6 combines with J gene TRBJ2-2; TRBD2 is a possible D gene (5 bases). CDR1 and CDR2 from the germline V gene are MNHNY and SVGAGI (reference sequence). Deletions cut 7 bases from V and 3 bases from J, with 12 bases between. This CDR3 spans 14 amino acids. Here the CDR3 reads CASIQDLHTGELFF. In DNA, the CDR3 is TGTGCCAGCATCCAGGACTTACACACCGGGGAGCTGTTTTTT.

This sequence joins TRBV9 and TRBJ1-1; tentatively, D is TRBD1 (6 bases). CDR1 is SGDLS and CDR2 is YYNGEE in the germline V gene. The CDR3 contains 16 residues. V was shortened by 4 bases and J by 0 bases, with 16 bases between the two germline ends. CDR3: CASSPTGLIMNTEAFF. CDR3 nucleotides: TGTGCCAGCAGCCCCACAGGGCTCATAATGAACACTGAAGCTTTCTTT.

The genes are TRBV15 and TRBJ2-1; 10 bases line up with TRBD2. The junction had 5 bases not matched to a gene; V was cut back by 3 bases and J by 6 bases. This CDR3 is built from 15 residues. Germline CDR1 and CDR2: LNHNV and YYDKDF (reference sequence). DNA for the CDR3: TGTGCCACCAGCAGGGAGCGGGGGGGCATCAATGAGCAGTTCTTC. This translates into CATSRERGGINEQFF. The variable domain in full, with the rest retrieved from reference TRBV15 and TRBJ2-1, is DAMVIQNPRYQVTQFGKPVTLSCSQTLNHNVMYWYQQKSSQAPKLLFHYYDKDFNNEADTPDNFQSRRPNTSFCFLDIRSPGLGDTAMYLCATSRERGGINEQFFGPGTRLTVL.

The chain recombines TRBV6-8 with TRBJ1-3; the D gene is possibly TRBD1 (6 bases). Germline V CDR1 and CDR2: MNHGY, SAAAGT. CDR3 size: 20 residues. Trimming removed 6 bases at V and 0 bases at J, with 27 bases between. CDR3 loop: CASRSPDRSAQGGSGNTIYF. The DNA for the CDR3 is TGTGCCAGCAGGTCCCCCGACAGGTCGGCCCAAGGGGGCTCTGGAAACACCATATATTTT.

The CDR3 DNA is TGTGCCAGCAGCTTGGCGGGGGAGAAGACAGATACGCAGTATTTT. It is translated as CASSLAGEKTDTQYF. This chain links TRBV7-2 with TRBJ2-3, with TRBD2 identical over 7 bases. Per the germline V gene, CDR1 is SGHTA and CDR2 is FQGNSA. J was trimmed by 3 bases and V by 3 bases; bases with no gene match: 6. This CDR3 spans 15 amino acids.

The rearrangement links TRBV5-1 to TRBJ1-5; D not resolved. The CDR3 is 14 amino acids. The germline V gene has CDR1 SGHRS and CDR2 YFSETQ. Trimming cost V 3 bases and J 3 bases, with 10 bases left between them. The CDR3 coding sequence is TGCGCCAGCAGCTCCGGACTTCACAATCAGCCCCAGCATTTT. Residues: CASSSGLHNQPQHF.

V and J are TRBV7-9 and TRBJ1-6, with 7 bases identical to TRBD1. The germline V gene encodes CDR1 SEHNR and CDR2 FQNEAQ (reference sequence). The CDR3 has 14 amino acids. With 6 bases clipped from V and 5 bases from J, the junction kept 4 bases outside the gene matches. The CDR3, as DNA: TGTGCCAGCAGGCCCGGGACAGATAATTCACCCCTCCACTTT. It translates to CASRPGTDNSPLHF.

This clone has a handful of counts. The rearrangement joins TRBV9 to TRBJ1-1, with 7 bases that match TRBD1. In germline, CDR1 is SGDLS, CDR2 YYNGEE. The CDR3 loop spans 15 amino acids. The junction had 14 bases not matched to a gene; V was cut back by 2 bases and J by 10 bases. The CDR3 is CASSVSDRVVVPAFF. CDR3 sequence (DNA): TGTGCCAGCAGCGTTTCCGACAGGGTAGTAGTTCCAGCTTTCTTT.

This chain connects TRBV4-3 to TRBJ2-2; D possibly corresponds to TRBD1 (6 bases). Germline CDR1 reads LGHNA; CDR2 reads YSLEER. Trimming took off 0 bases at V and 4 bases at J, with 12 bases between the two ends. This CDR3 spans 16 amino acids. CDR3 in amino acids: CASSQEFRGITGELFF. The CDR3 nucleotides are TGCGCCAGCAGCCAAGAATTCAGGGGTATCACCGGGGAGCTGTTTTTT.